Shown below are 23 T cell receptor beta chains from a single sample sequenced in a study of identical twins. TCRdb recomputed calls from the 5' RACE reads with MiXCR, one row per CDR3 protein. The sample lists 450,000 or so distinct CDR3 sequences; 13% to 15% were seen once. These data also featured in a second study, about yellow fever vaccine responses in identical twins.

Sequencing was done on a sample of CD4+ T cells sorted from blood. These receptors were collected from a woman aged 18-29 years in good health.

CDR3: CASSPIGDSGANVLTF. CDR3 coding DNA: TGCGCCAGCAGCCCCATAGGAGACTCTGGGGCCAACGTCCTGACTTTC. The chain employs TRBV4-1 and TRBJ2-6; D remains ambiguous. Germline V gene lookup returns CDR1 MGHRA and CDR2 YSYEKL. V lost 4 bases to trimming and J lost 0 bases, with 10 bases between them. The CDR3 length is 16 residues.

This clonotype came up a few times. CDR3 residues: CASSPGGALDTQYF. The CDR3 region has the DNA TGCGCCAGCAGCCCCGGGGGGGCCTTGGATACGCAGTATTTT. The J gene is TRBJ2-3, the V gene TRBV5-1; TRBD2 agrees at 8 bases. V gave up 4 bases and J gave up 6 bases; unmatched junction bases: 7. Germline V lookup: CDR1 SGHRS, CDR2 YFSETQ. CDR3 length: 14 amino acids.

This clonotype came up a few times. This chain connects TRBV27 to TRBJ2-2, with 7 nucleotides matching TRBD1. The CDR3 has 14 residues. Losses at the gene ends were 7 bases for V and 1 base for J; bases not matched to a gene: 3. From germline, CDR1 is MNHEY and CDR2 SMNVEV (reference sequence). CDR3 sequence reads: CASKGAGNTGELFF. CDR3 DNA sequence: TGTGCCAGCAAGGGGGCAGGGAACACCGGGGAGCTGTTTTTT.

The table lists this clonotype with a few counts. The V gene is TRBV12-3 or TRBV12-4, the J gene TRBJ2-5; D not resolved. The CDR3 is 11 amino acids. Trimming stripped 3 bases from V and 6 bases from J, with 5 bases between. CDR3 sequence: CASSFQKTQYF. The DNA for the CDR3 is TGTGCCAGCAGTTTTCAAAAGACCCAGTACTTC.

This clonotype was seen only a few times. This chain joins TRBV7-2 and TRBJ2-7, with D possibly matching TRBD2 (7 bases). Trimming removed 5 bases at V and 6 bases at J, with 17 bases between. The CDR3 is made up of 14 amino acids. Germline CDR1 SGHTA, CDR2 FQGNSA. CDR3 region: CASSPTNRGAEQYF. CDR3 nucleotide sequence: TGTGCCAGCAGCCCAACAAACCGGGGGGCCGAGCAGTACTTC.

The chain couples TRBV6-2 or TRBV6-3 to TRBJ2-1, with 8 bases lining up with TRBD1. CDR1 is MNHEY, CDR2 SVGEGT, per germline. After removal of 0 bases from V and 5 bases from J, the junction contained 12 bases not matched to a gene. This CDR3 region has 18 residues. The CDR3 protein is CASSYSGYGGTGNNEQFF. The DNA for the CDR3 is TGTGCCAGCAGTTACTCAGGTTACGGCGGGACAGGCAACAATGAGCAGTTCTTC.

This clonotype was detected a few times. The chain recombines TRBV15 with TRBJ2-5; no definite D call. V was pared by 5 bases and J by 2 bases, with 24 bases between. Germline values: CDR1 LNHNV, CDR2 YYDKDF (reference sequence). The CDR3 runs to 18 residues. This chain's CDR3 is CATSQGLRYVAEQETQYF. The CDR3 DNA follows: TGTGCCACCAGCCAAGGGCTCCGATACGTGGCAGAACAAGAGACCCAGTACTTC.

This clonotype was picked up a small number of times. The CDR3 nucleotides read TGTGCCAGCAGTATCGGACAGGGCCAGTACTTC. This sequence encodes CASSIGQGQYF. The rearrangement links TRBV12-3 or TRBV12-4 to TRBJ2-5; 8 nucleotides line up with TRBD1. The CDR3 is made up of 11 amino acids. V lost 5 bases to trimming and J lost 10 bases; unmatched junction nucleotides: 3.

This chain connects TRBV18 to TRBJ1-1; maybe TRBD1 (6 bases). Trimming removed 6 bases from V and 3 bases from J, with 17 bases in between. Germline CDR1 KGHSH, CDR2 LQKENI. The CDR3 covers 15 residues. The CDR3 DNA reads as TGTGCCAGCTCTTCTTTTACAGGGCGGGACACTGAAGCTTTCTTT. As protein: CASSSFTGRDTEAFF.

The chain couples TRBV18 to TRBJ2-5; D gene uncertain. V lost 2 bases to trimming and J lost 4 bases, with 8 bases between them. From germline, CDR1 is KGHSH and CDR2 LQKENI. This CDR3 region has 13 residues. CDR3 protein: CASSPEVGETQYF. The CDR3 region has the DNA TGTGCCAGCTCACCAGAGGTAGGAGAGACCCAGTACTTC.

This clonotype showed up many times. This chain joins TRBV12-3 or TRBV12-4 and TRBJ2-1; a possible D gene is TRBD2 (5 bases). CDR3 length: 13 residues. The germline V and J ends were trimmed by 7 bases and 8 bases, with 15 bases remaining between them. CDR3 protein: CASTPPSLHEQFF. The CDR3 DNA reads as TGTGCCAGCACCCCACCTAGCTTACATGAGCAGTTCTTC.

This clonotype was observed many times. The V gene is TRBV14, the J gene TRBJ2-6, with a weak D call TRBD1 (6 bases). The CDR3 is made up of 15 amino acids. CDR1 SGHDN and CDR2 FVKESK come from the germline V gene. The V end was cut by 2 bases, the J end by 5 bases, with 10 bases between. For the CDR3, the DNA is TGTGCCAGCAGCCAACCCCAGGGGTGGGCCAACGTCCTGACTTTC. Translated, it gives CASSQPQGWANVLTF.

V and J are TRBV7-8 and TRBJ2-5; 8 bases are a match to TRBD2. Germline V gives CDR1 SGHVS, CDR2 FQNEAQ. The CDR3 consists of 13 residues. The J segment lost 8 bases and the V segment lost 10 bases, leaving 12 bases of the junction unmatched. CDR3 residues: CATKLAAAGTQYF. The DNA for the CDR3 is TGTGCCACCAAACTAGCGGCCGCGGGTACCCAGTACTTC.

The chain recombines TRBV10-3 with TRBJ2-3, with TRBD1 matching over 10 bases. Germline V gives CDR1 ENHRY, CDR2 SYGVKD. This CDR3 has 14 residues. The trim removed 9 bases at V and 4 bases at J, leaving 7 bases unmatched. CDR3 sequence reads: CAIRDRGVADTQYF. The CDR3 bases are TGTGCCATACGGGACAGGGGTGTCGCAGATACGCAGTATTTT.

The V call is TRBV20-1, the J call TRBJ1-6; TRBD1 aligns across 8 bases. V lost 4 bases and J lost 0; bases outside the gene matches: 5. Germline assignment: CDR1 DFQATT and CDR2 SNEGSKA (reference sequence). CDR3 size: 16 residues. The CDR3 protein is CSATRTGSSYNSPLHF. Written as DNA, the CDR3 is TGCAGTGCTACGAGGACAGGGAGCTCCTATAATTCACCCCTCCACTTT.

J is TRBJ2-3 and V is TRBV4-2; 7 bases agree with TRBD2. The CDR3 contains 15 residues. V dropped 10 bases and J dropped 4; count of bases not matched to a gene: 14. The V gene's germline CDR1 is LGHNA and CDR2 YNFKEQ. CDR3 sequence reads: CANRPGGKGPDTQYF. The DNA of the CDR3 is TGTGCCAACCGTCCCGGGGGGAAGGGACCAGATACGCAGTATTTT.

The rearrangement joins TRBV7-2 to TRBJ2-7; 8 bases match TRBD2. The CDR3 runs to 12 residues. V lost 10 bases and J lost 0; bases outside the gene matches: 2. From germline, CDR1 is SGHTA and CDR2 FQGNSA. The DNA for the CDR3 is TGTGCCACGGGGACTAGCTCCTACGAGCAGTACTTC. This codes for CATGTSSYEQYF.

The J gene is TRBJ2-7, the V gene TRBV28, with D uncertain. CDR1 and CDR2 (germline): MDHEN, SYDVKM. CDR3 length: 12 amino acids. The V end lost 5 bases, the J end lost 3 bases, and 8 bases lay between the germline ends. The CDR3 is CASSLLFYEQYF. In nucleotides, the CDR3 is TGTGCCAGCAGTCTACTGTTCTACGAGCAGTACTTC.

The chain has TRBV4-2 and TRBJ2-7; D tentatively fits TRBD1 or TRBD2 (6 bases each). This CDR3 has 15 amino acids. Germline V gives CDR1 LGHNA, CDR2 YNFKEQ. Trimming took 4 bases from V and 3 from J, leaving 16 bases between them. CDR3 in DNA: TGTGCCAGCAGCCGGGAGGCCGGGACATACTACGAGCAGTACTTC. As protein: CASSREAGTYYEQYF.

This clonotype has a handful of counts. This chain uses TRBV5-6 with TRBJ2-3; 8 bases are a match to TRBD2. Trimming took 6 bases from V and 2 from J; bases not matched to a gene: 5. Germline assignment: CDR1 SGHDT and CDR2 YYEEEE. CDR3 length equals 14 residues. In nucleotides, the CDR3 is TGTGCCAGCAACCGGGGGGGCCACACAGATACGCAGTATTTT. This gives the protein CASNRGGHTDTQYF.

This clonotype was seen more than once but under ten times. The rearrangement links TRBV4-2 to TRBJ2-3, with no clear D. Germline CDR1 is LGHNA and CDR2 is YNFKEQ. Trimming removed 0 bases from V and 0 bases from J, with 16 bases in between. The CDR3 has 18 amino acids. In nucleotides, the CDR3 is TGTGCCAGCAGCCAAGATCTTTCCGCTCGCCCGAGCACAGATACGCAGTATTTT. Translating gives CASSQDLSARPSTDTQYF.

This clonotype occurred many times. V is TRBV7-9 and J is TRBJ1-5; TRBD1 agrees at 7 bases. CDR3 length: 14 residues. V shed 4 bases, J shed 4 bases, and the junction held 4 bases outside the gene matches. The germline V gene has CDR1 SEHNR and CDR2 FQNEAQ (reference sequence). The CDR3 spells CASSSTGNNQPQHF. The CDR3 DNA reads TGTGCCAGCAGCTCGACAGGGAATAATCAGCCCCAGCATTTT.

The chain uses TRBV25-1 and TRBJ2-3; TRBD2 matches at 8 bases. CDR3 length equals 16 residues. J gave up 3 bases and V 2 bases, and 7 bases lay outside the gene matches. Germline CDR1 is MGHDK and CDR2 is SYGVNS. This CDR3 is CASSEARGRITDTQYF. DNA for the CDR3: TGTGCCAGCAGTGAAGCGCGCGGGAGGATAACAGATACGCAGTATTTT.